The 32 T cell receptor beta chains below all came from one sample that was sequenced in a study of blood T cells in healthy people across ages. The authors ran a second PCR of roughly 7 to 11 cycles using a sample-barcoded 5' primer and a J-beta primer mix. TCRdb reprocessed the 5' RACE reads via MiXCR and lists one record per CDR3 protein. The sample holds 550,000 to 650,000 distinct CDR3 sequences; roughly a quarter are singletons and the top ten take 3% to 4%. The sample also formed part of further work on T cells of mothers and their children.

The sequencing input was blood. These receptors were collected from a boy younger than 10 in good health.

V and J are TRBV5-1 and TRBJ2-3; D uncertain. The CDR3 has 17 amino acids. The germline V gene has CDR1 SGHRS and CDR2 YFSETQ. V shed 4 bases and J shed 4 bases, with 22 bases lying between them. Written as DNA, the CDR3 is TGCGCCAGCAGCCCCGACCAGCATGGGGTTAGGGCAGATACGCAGTATTTT. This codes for CASSPDQHGVRADTQYF. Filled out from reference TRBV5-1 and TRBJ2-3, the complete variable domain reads KAGVTQTPRYLIKTRGQQVTLSCSPISGHRSVSWYQQTPGQGLQFLFEYFSETQRNKGNFPGRFSGRQFSNSRSEMNVSTLELGDSALYLCASSPDQHGVRADTQYFGPGTRLTVL.

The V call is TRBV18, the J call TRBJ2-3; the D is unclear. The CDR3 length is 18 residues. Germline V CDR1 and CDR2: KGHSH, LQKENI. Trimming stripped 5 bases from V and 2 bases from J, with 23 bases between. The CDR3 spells CASSYLVELGDLTDTQYF. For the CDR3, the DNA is TGTGCCAGCTCATACCTTGTGGAACTTGGAGACCTCACAGATACGCAGTATTTT.

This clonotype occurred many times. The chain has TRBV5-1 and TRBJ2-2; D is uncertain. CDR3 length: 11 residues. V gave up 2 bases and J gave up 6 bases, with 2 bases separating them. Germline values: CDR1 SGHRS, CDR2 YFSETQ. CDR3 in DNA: TGCGCCAGCAGCTTCGCCGGGGAGCTGTTTTTT. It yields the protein CASSFAGELFF.

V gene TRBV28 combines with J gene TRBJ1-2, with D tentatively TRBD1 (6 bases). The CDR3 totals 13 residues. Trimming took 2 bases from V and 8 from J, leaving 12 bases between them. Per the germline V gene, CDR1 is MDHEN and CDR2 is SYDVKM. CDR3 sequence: CASSLSQGSGYTF. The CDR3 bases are TGTGCCAGCAGTTTAAGCCAGGGGTCGGGCTACACCTTC.

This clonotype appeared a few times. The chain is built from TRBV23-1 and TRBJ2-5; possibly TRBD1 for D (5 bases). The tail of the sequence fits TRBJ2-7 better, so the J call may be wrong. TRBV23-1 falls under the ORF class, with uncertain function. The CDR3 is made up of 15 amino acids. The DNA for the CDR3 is TGCGCCAGCAGCGACATCAGGGTAATCCGCGTCGAGCAGTACTTC. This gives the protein CASSDIRVIRVEQYF.

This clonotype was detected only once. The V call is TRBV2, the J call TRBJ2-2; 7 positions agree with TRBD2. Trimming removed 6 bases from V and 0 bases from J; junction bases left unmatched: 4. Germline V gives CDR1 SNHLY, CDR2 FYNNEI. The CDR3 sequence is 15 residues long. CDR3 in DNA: TGTGCCAGCAGGGGGAGCGGGACGAACACCGGGGAGCTGTTTTTT. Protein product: CASRGSGTNTGELFF.

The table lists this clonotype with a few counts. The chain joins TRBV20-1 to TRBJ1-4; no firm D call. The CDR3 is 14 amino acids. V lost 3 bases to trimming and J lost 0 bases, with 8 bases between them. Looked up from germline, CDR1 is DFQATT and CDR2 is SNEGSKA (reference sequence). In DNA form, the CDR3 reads TGCAGTGCTAGGAGTAGTGCAACTAATGAAAAACTGTTTTTT. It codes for CSARSSATNEKLFF.

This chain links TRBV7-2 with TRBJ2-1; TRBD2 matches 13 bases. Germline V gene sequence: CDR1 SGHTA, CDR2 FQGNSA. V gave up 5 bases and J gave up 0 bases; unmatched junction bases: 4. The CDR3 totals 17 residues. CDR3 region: CASSMTSGGLSYNEQFF. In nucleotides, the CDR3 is TGTGCCAGCAGCATGACTAGCGGGGGGCTCTCCTACAATGAGCAGTTCTTC.

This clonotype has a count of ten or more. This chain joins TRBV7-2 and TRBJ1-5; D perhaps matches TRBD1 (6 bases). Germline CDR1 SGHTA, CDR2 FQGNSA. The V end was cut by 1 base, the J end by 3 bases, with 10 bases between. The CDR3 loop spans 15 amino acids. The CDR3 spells CASSLDRGANQPQHF. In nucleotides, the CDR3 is TGTGCCAGCAGCTTAGATAGGGGGGCCAATCAGCCCCAGCATTTT.

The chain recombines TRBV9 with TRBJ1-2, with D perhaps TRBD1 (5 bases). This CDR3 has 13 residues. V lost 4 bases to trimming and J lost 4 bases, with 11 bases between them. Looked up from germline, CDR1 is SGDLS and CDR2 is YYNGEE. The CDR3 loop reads CASSPRDVYGYTF. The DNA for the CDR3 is TGTGCCAGCAGCCCCCGGGACGTCTATGGCTACACCTTC.

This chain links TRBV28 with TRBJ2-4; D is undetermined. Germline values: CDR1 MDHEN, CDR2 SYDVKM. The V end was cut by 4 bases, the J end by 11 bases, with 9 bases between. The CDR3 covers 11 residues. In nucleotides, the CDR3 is TGTGCCAGCAGTTCCCGTACGGTTCAGTACTTC. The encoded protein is CASSSRTVQYF.

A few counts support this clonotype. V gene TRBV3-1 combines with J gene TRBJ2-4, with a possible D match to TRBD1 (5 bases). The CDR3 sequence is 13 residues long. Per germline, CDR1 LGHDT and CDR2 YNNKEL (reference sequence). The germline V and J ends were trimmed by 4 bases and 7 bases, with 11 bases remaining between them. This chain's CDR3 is CASSPGAANIQYF. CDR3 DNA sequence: TGTGCCAGCAGCCCTGGGGCAGCCAACATTCAGTACTTC.

The CDR3 DNA follows: TGCGCCAGCAGCTTGGAAACTAGCGGGGGCACAGATACGCAGTATTTT. Protein: CASSLETSGGTDTQYF. The chain employs TRBV5-1 and TRBJ2-3; 10 bases align to TRBD2. Germline assignment: CDR1 SGHRS and CDR2 YFSETQ. There are 16 residues in the CDR3. V lost 0 bases to trimming and J lost 1 base; unmatched junction nucleotides: 2.

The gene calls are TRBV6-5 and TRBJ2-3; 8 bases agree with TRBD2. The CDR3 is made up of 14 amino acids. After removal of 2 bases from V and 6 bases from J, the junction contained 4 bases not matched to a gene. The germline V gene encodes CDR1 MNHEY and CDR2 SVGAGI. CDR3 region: CASSYRTSGDTQYF. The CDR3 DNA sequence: TGTGCCAGCAGTTACCGTACTAGCGGTGATACGCAGTATTTT.

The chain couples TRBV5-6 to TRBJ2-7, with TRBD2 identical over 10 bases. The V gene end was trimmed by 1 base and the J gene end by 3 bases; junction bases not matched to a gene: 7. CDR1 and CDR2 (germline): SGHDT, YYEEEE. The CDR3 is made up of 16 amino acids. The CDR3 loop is CASSLSATSGYYEQYF. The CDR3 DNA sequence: TGTGCCAGCAGCTTGTCCGCGACTAGCGGGTACTACGAGCAGTACTTC.

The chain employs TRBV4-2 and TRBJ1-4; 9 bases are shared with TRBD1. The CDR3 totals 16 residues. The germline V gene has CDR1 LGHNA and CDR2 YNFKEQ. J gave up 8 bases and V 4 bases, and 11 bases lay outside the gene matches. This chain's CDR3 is CASSPASGTGNEKLFF. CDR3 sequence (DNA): TGTGCCAGCAGCCCAGCTTCGGGGACAGGGAACGAAAAACTGTTTTTT.

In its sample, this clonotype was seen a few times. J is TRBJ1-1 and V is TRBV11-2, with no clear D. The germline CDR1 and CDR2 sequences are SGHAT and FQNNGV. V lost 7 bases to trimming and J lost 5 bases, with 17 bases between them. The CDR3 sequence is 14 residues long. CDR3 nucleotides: TGTGCCAGCACCCCGAGGAGGGTTATAACTGAAGCTTTCTTT. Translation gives CASTPRRVITEAFF.

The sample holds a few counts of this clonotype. DNA of the CDR3: TGTGCTAGTGGTTTTAATATAGCGGGAGAGCACATTCAGTACTTC. It codes for CASGFNIAGEHIQYF. The chain couples TRBV12-5 to TRBJ2-4; 9 nucleotides match TRBD2. The CDR3 loop spans 15 amino acids. Germline CDR1 is LGHNT and CDR2 is FRNRAP. Trimming removed 3 bases from V and 8 bases from J; junction bases left unmatched: 8.

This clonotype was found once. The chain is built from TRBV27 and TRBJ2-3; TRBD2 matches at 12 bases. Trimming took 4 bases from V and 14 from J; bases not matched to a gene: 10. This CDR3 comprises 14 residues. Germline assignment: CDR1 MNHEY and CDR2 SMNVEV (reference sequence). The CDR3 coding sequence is TGTGCCAGCAGTTCTAGACTAGCGGGGGCCCCTGCGTATTTT. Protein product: CASSSRLAGAPAYF.

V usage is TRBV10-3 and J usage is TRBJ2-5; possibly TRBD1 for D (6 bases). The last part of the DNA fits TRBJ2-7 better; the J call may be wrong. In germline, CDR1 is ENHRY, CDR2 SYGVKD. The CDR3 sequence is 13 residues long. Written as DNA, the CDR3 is TGTGCCATCAGTGAACCAGGGGCCTACGAGCAGTACTTC. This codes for CAISEPGAYEQYF.

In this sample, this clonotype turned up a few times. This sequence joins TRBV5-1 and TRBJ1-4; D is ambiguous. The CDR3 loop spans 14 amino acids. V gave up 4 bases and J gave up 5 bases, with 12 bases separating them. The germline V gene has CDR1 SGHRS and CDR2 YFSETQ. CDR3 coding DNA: TGCGCCAGCAGCAGCACGGCGGGGAATGAAAAACTGTTTTTT. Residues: CASSSTAGNEKLFF.

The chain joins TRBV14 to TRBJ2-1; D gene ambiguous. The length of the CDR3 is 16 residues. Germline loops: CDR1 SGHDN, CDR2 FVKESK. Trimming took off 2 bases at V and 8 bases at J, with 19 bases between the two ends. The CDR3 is CASSQYRSPGLDEQFF. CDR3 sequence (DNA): TGTGCCAGCAGCCAATATAGGAGTCCCGGCCTTGATGAGCAGTTCTTC.

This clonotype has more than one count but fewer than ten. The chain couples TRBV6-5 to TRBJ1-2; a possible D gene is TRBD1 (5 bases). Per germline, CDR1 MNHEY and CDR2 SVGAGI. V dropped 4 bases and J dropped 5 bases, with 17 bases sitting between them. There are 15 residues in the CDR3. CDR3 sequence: CASSSWDRDGYGYTF. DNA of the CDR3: TGTGCCAGCAGTTCGTGGGACCGGGACGGGTATGGCTACACCTTC.

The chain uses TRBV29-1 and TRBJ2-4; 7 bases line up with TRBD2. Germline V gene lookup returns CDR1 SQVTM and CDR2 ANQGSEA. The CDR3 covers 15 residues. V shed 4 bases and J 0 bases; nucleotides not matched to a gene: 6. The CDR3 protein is CSVGGGGVAKNIQYF. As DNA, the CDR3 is TGCAGCGTTGGGGGGGGAGGGGTAGCCAAAAACATTCAGTACTTC.

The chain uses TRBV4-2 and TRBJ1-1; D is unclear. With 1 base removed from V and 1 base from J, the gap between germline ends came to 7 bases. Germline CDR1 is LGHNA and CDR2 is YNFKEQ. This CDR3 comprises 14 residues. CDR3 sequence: CASSQGHQNTEAFF. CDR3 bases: TGTGCCAGCAGCCAAGGACACCAGAACACTGAAGCTTTCTTT.

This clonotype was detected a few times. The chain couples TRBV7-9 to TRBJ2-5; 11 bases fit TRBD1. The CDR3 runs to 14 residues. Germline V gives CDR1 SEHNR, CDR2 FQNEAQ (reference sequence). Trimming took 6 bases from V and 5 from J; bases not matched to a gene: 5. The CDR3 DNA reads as TGTGCCAGCAGGCCTCGGGACAGGGGGGAGACCCAGTACTTC. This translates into CASRPRDRGETQYF. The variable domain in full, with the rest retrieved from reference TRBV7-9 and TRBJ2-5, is DTGVSQNPRHKITKRGQNVTFRCDPISEHNRLYWYRQTLGQGPEFLTYFQNEAQLEKSRLLSDRFSAERPKGSFSTLEIQRTEQGDSAMYLCASRPRDRGETQYFGPGTRLLVL.

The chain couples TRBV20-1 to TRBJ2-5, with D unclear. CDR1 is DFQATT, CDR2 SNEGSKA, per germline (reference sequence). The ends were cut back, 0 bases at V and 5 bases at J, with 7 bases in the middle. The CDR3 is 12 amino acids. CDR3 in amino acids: CSARDGLETQYF. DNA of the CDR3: TGCAGTGCTAGAGATGGTCTGGAGACCCAGTACTTC.

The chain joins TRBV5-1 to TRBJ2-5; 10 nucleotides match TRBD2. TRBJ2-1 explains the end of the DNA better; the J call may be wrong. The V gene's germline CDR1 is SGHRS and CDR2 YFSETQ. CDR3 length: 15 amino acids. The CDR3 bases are TGCGCCAGCAGCTGGGGACTAGCGCCCGACGATGAGCAGTTCTTC. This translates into CASSWGLAPDDEQFF.

The CDR3 bases are TGTGCCTGGAGTGACCGGGAGACCCAGTACTTC. As protein: CAWSDRETQYF. J is TRBJ2-5 and V is TRBV30; D not certain. This CDR3 has 11 residues. Trimming pared 1 base from V and 5 bases from J, leaving 5 bases between. Germline V CDR1 and CDR2: GTSNPN, SVGIG (reference sequence).

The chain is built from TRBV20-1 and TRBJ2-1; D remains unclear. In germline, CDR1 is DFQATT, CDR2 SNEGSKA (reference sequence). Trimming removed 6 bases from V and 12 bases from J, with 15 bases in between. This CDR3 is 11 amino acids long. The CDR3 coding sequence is TGCAGTGCCCTTAGACTGGGTCGGCAGTTCTTC. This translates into CSALRLGRQFF.

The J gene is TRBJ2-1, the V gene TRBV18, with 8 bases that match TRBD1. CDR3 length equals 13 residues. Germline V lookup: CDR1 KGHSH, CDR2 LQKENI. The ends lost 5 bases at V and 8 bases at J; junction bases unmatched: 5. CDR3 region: CASSSWTGYEQFF. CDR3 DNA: TGTGCCAGCTCATCTTGGACAGGGTATGAGCAGTTCTTC.

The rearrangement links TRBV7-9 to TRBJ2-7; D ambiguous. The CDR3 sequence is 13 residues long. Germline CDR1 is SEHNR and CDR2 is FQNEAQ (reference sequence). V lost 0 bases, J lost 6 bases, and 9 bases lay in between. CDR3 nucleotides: TGTGCCAGCAGCTTAGCGCCCCAGAGCGAGCAGTACTTC. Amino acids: CASSLAPQSEQYF.